Below, one TCR beta chain is given with its context. CDR3 size: 14 residues. V shed 3 bases and J shed 2 bases, with 9 bases lying between them. In germline, CDR1 is MDHEN, CDR2 SYDVKM. The sample belongs to a study of T cell responses to AZD1222 COVID-19 vaccine. Assay used: immunoSEQ multiplex PCR; TCRdb lists only in-frame clones, some missing. The sample has some 47,000 clones; about nine tenths are singletons. The chain uses TRBV28 and TRBJ2-3; D not certain. This sequence was found in an adult who received the AZD1222 COVID-19 vaccine. Sequencing used peripheral blood, obtained 28 days after the second AZD1222 dose. The CDR3 sequence is CASSFGLITDTQYF. The DNA for the CDR3 is TGTGCCAGCAGTTTTGGGCTTATCACAGATACGCAGTATTTT.